This T cell receptor beta chain appears in the sequencing data of a study of T cell repertoires in cytomegalovirus infection. Study details: Well-studied HLA-B-restricted epitopes and recently identified HLA-C-restricted epitopes of CMV were both used in the study. CMV infection and matching HLA type were both indicated by public TCR beta signatures. Study-level findings and limits: The cumulative frequency of public TCR beta families identified carriers of CMV plus the relevant HLA. Clonotype analysis showed dominance of the ex vivo response by HLA-C-restricted CMV-specific TCR beta clonotypes.

In TCRdb, the reads were re-called with MiXCR into one record per CDR3 protein. The table records roughly 280,000 distinct CDR3 sequences, roughly a fifth of them present only once. The V end lost 6 bases, the J end lost 0 bases, and 16 bases lay between the germline ends. Germline CDR1 MNHEY, CDR2 SVGEGT. CDR3 length equals 16 residues. This clonotype has a handful of counts. The antigen is undetermined. The sequence was collected from a human donor in good health (CMV status not recorded). Some clones in this sample may be carry-over from other donors' samples. J is TRBJ2-3 and V is TRBV6-2 or TRBV6-3; D ambiguous. The sample here was cultured PBMCs, taken from culture after CMV antigen stimulation. CDR3 protein: CASSTEGPASTDTQYF. The DNA of the CDR3 is TGTGCCAGCAGCACCGAAGGGCCAGCAAGCACAGATACGCAGTATTTT.